This TCR beta chain was sequenced for a study of cytomegalovirus exposure and HLA in healthy donors. Background on the study: There were about 85 million unique TCRs (from HLA-typed donors) in an early data release. Whole-study findings and limits: Using a false discovery rate of 0.05, a later analysis showed that about 16,000 TCR beta sequences were associated with HLA alleles. TCR beta chains numbering some 150 were designated cytomegalovirus-associated.

A word on this clone: The antigen is undetermined.

The PCR had 60 Vbeta and 13 Jbeta primers. This table comes from immunoSEQ multiplex PCR, and its TCRdb copy is limited to in-frame clones, with some not included. Among fewer than 70,000 clones, roughly 68% were seen once, and the ten largest hold 11%. The receptor's source is a woman aged 60-75 years in good health and CMV-seropositive. The sequencing sample was made of PBMCs.

The chain's CDR3 is CASSLSRGYGYEQYF. The DNA of the CDR3 is TGTGCCAGCAGCTTAAGCAGGGGATACGGGTACGAGCAGTACTTC. The chain employs TRBV7-6 and TRBJ2-7; tentative D call: TRBD1 (6 bases). This CDR3 region has 15 residues. The V end lost 2 bases, the J end lost 4 bases, and 15 bases lay between the germline ends. Germline CDR1 reads SGHVS; CDR2 reads FNYEAQ.